These 24 T cell receptor beta chains share one sample of origin, sequenced in a study of T cells in Graves' hyperthyroidism and ophthalmopathy. The investigators amplified TCR beta CDR3 regions from RNA transcripts. HTBI primers were the set used in a first-round RT-PCR of the TCR CDR3. One entry per CDR3 protein, called by TCRdb with MiXCR from the multiplex PCR reads. The sample carries more than 550,000 distinct CDR3 sequences, 45% recorded once. The specimen was peripheral blood or thyroid tissue (not recorded which). These receptors were taken from an adult man with Graves' disease, either hyperthyroidism or ophthalmopathy (not recorded which).

With regard to this clonotype: A single base separates this from a much larger clone, so it may be a read error. The chain is built from TRBV10-3 and TRBJ1-6; possible D gene TRBD1, 5 bases. The V end was cut by 3 bases, the J end by 6 bases, with 12 bases between. The CDR3 length is 15 residues. Germline lookup yields CDR1 ENHRY and CDR2 SYGVKD. The CDR3 coding sequence is TGTGCCATCAGTGAACACCTCCAGGGTAATTCACCCCTCCACTTT. It encodes CAISEHLQGNSPLHF.

The chain combines TRBV7-8 with TRBJ1-5; D is unclear. V was pared by 6 bases and J by 1 base, with 19 bases between. The CDR3 covers 17 residues. The V gene's germline CDR1 is SGHVS and CDR2 FQNEAQ. Written as DNA, the CDR3 is TGTGCCAGCAGAAGGGCGTATAGCGGTAGGAGCAATCAGCCCCAGCATTTT. It encodes CASRRAYSGRSNQPQHF.

A few counts support this clonotype. The chain is built from TRBV29-1 and TRBJ1-4, with D tentatively TRBD1 (6 bases). This CDR3 comprises 15 residues. The germline V gene has CDR1 SQVTM and CDR2 ANQGSEA. The V gene lost 5 bases and the J gene lost 0 bases, with 13 bases spanning the gap. As DNA, the CDR3 is TGCAGCGTTCGCCGGGGGGCTGCAACTAATGAAAAACTGTTTTTT. Its protein is CSVRRGAATNEKLFF.

This clonotype was detected once. The conserved final phenylalanine or tryptophan is absent from the CDR3, which likely points to a read error. The chain carries TRBV19 and TRBJ1-2, with D maybe TRBD1 (5 bases). The CDR3 consists of 13 residues. The germline V gene encodes CDR1 LNHDA and CDR2 SQIVND (reference sequence). The CDR3 spells CPSSSGTYYGYTL. The CDR3 region has the DNA TGTCCCAGCAGCTCCGGGACGTACTATGGCTACACCCTC.

The chain is built from TRBV7-9 and TRBJ2-7, with TRBD2 matching over 8 bases. CDR3 length: 15 residues. The V gene's germline CDR1 is SEHNR and CDR2 FQNEAQ (reference sequence). The J segment lost 2 bases and the V segment lost 5 bases, leaving 8 bases of the junction unmatched. CDR3 coding DNA: TGTGCCAGCAGCGCCAGCGGGGGAAGCCCCTACGAGCAGTACTTC. Translating it yields CASSASGGSPYEQYF.

This chain links TRBV7-9 with TRBJ2-1; 7 bases are shared with TRBD2. From germline, CDR1 is SEHNR and CDR2 FQNEAQ (reference sequence). V gave up 2 bases and J gave up 6 bases; unmatched junction bases: 7. The CDR3 contains 15 residues. The CDR3: CASSLSEAGFNEQFF. The CDR3 DNA sequence: TGTGCCAGCAGCTTATCGGAAGCGGGGTTCAATGAGCAGTTCTTC.

The V call is TRBV5-1, the J call TRBJ1-2, with 8 bases that match TRBD1. CDR3 length equals 14 residues. The V and J ends lost 4 bases and 4 bases, in that order; junction bases with no gene match: 6. Germline CDR1 SGHRS, CDR2 YFSETQ. Written as DNA, the CDR3 is TGCGCCAGCAGCGTGGACAGGGCGCTCTATGGCTACACCTTC. Translated, it gives CASSVDRALYGYTF.

The genes are TRBV5-1 and TRBJ1-4; D gene unclear. The CDR3 is 15 amino acids. Trimming stripped 4 bases from V and 0 bases from J, with 10 bases between. CDR1 SGHRS and CDR2 YFSETQ come from the germline V gene. CDR3 bases: TGCGCCAGCAGCCCTCGGCCTGCAACTAATGAAAAACTGTTTTTT. It encodes CASSPRPATNEKLFF.

V is TRBV20-1 and J is TRBJ1-6, with 7 bases aligning to TRBD1. This CDR3 contains 13 residues. Germline CDR1 reads DFQATT; CDR2 reads SNEGSKA (reference sequence). The V and J ends lost 6 bases and 10 bases, in that order; junction bases with no gene match: 9. The CDR3 loop is CSAPRQGDSPLHF. CDR3 nucleotides: TGCAGTGCCCCTAGACAGGGAGACTCACCCCTCCACTTT.

V gene TRBV11-3 combines with J gene TRBJ2-2, with 11 bases fitting TRBD2. The CDR3 contains 16 residues. Germline CDR1 and CDR2: SGHNT and YENEEA. With V trimmed by 5 bases and J by 1 base, 3 bases remained unmatched. CDR3 DNA: TGTGCCAGCAGCGCCACTAGCGGGGGGAACACCGGGGAGCTGTTTTTT. Encoded protein: CASSATSGGNTGELFF.

This clonotype was detected once. The CDR3 sequence is CAISSSGTSNSPLHF. CDR3 bases: TGTGCCATCAGCAGCTCAGGGACCTCGAATTCACCCCTCCACTTT. The chain employs TRBV10-3 and TRBJ1-6; TRBD1 might be the D (5 bases). From germline, CDR1 is ENHRY and CDR2 SYGVKD. This CDR3 contains 15 residues. Trimming removed 6 bases at V and 7 bases at J, with 16 bases between.

The chain is built from TRBV15 and TRBJ1-2; 8 nucleotides agree with TRBD1. J gave up 6 bases and V 5 bases, and 8 bases lay outside the gene matches. The V gene's germline CDR1 is LNHNV and CDR2 YYDKDF (reference sequence). There are 14 residues in the CDR3. In DNA, the CDR3 is TGTGCCACCAGCCCTCGGACAGGGACCGATGGCTACACCTTC. Its translation: CATSPRTGTDGYTF.

A few counts support this clonotype. The chain joins TRBV12-3 or TRBV12-4 to TRBJ1-4, with D possibly being TRBD1 (5 bases). The CDR3 spans 15 residues. V was shortened by 4 bases and J by 3 bases, with 12 bases between the two germline ends. The CDR3 reads CASSYYQGSNEKLFF. For the CDR3, the DNA is TGTGCCAGCAGTTACTATCAGGGCTCTAATGAAAAACTGTTTTTT.

The chain carries TRBV29-1 and TRBJ1-2, with 7 bases that match TRBD1. CDR3 size: 11 residues. Germline CDR1 is SQVTM and CDR2 is ANQGSEA. V was clipped by 6 bases and J by 3 bases; unmatched bases: 1. DNA of the CDR3: TGCAGCGTCAGGGGGTACTATGGCTACACCTTC. Translating gives CSVRGYYGYTF. Supplemented by reference TRBV29-1 and TRBJ1-2, the full variable domain reads SAVISQKPSRDICQRGTSLTIQCQVDSQVTMMFWYRQQPGQSLTLIATANQGSEATYESGFVIDKFPISRPNLTFSTLTVSNMSPEDSSIYLCSVRGYYGYTFGSGTRLTVV.

A few counts support this clonotype. The CDR3 loop reads CSARELGGYGYTF. In nucleotides, the CDR3 is TGCAGTGCTAGAGAATTGGGGGGCTATGGCTACACCTTC. The chain recombines TRBV20-1 with TRBJ1-2, with D possibly being TRBD1 (5 bases). CDR1 is DFQATT and CDR2 is SNEGSKA in the germline V gene (reference sequence). V was shortened by 0 bases and J by 4 bases, with 9 bases between the two germline ends. This CDR3 contains 13 residues.

This rearrangement joins TRBV20-1 to TRBJ2-7, with TRBD2 matching 7 bases. Losses at the gene ends were 0 bases for V and 5 bases for J; bases not matched to a gene: 10. CDR1 and CDR2 (germline): DFQATT, SNEGSKA (reference sequence). The CDR3 is 15 residues long. CDR3 DNA: TGCAGTGCTAGAGATTTCGGAGGACTAGTAGACGAGCAGTACTTC. Translated: CSARDFGGLVDEQYF.

The gene calls are TRBV5-1 and TRBJ2-7; 10 bases map to TRBD2. The junction had 3 bases not matched to a gene; V was cut back by 0 bases and J by 3 bases. This CDR3 is built from 15 residues. Germline loops: CDR1 SGHRS, CDR2 YFSETQ. This CDR3 is CASSLVGLADYEQYF. The DNA for the CDR3 is TGCGCCAGCAGCTTGGTTGGACTAGCGGACTACGAGCAGTACTTC.

This clonotype has at least ten counts. This chain connects TRBV10-3 to TRBJ1-5; D gene ambiguous. The CDR3 spans 13 residues. The V gene's germline CDR1 is ENHRY and CDR2 SYGVKD. V gave up 4 bases and J gave up 5 bases, with 9 bases separating them. As DNA, the CDR3 is TGTGCCATCAGTGGAAGGCCGGATCAGCCCCAGCATTTT. It codes for CAISGRPDQPQHF.

This clonotype came up many times. V usage is TRBV7-9 and J usage is TRBJ1-6; TRBD1 agrees at 9 bases. This CDR3 region has 14 residues. Per the germline V gene, CDR1 is SEHNR and CDR2 is FQNEAQ (reference sequence). V was pared by 3 bases and J by 10 bases, with 4 bases of the junction left unmatched. As DNA, the CDR3 is TGTGCCAGCAGCTTCGGGACAGGGAACTCACCCCTCCACTTT. This gives the protein CASSFGTGNSPLHF.

The sample holds many counts of this clonotype. The rearrangement links TRBV12-3 or TRBV12-4 to TRBJ1-2; possibly TRBD1 for D (5 bases). V was clipped by 5 bases and J by 7 bases, with 17 bases between them. This CDR3 contains 14 residues. The CDR3 region has the DNA TGTGCCAGCAGTCTAGGTACCAGGGCTGGTGGCTACACCTTC. Translating it yields CASSLGTRAGGYTF.

The genes are TRBV15 and TRBJ2-7; D unresolved. Between the trimmed V and J ends, which lost 3 bases and 10 bases, there was a span of 13 bases. Germline V lookup: CDR1 LNHNV, CDR2 YYDKDF (reference sequence). The CDR3 loop spans 12 amino acids. The CDR3 nucleotides read TGTGCCACCAGCAGTGAATGGGCCGAACAGTACTTC. Protein product: CATSSEWAEQYF.

This chain joins TRBV20-1 and TRBJ1-5; D gene uncertain. Deletions cut 3 bases from V and 0 bases from J, with 12 bases between. Germline V gene data show CDR1 as DFQATT and CDR2 as SNEGSKA (reference sequence). The CDR3 extends over 15 amino acids. The CDR3 region is CSASESHFSNQPQHF. In DNA, the CDR3 is TGCAGTGCTAGTGAGTCCCATTTTAGCAATCAGCCCCAGCATTTT.

The rearrangement joins TRBV9 to TRBJ1-2; 9 bases line up with TRBD1. The germline V gene has CDR1 SGDLS and CDR2 YYNGEE. V lost 2 bases to trimming and J lost 6 bases; unmatched junction nucleotides: 2. The CDR3 is 13 amino acids. Here the CDR3 DNA reads TGTGCCAGCAGCGTGGGGACAGGGAATGGCTACACCTTC. Translating it yields CASSVGTGNGYTF.

The table lists this clonotype with a few counts. This chain uses TRBV12-3 or TRBV12-4 with TRBJ1-2; the D gene is possibly TRBD1 (5 bases). V lost 4 bases and J 10 bases, leaving 13 bases between the germline ends. The CDR3 contains 12 residues. CDR3 sequence reads: CASSSGNRVYTF. The CDR3 DNA reads as TGTGCCAGCAGTTCAGGGAATCGAGTCTACACCTTC.